A selection of T cell receptor beta chains follows, all from one sample in a study of cytomegalovirus exposure and HLA in healthy donors. Profiling relied on immunoSEQ multiplex PCR, and the TCRdb table lists in-frame clones only, not all of them. The profile shows 100,000 to 150,000 clones, around three quarters of them singletons. The sequencing sample was made of PBMCs. The source of these receptors is a man in his thirties or forties in good health and CMV-seronegative. The CDR3 runs from the conserved cysteine through the conserved F or W. D genes are given only for firm matches. A clone size is listed for some rows: how often the clone was seen (once, few, many), or a class if it is expanded.

size: -; V: TRBV19; J: TRBJ1-5; D: -; DNA: TGTGCCAGTAGTATAGACCGGGGTCCCACCAATCAGCCCCAGCATTTT; CDR3: CASSIDRGPTNQPQHF
size: once; V: TRBV2; J: TRBJ1-1; D: -; DNA: TGTGCCAGCAGTGACAGCGTGAACACTGAAGCTTTCTTT; CDR3: CASSDSVNTEAFF
size: -; V: TRBV5-6; J: TRBJ1-1; D: TRBD1; DNA: TGTGCCAGCAGCTTGGGACAGGGGGGATTACGGACTGAAGCTTTCTTT; CDR3: CASSLGQGGLRTEAFF
size: -; V: TRBV9; J: TRBJ1-1; D: -; DNA: TGTGCCAGCAGCGTAGTCCCCTCTACTGAAGCTTTCTTT; CDR3: CASSVVPSTEAFF
size: few; V: TRBV6-7; J: TRBJ2-2; D: -; DNA: TGTGCCAGCAGTTCCCCATCAACTCCCCGGACTTGGGGCACCGGGGAGCTGTTTTTT; CDR3: CASSSPSTPRTWGTGELFF
size: -; V: TRBV6-5; J: TRBJ2-1; D: TRBD2; DNA: TGTGCCAGCAGTCTGGGACTAGCGGGAGGGACTGAGCAGTTCTTC; CDR3: CASSLGLAGGTEQFF
size: -; V: TRBV7-9; J: TRBJ1-1; D: -; DNA: TGTGCCAGCAGCTACAGGGAGAACACTGAAGCTTTCTTT; CDR3: CASSYRENTEAFF
size: -; V: TRBV7-9; J: TRBJ2-5; D: -; DNA: TGTGCCAGCAGCCGCGGGACAGCCCAAGAGACCCAGTACTTC; CDR3: CASSRGTAQETQYF
size: once; V: TRBV4-1; J: TRBJ2-7; D: TRBD2; DNA: TGCGCCAGCAGCCCCAGTCTAGCGGGAATAGACGAGCAGTACTTC; CDR3: CASSPSLAGIDEQYF
size: -; V: TRBV6-5; J: TRBJ2-1; D: TRBD1; DNA: TGTGCCAGCAGTCTCCGGGACAGGGGGCCGGATGAGCAGTTCTTC; CDR3: CASSLRDRGPDEQFF
size: -; V: TRBV29-1; J: TRBJ2-7; D: TRBD2; DNA: TGCAGCGGCAGCCGGGAGGGGCTCCCCTACGAGCAGTACTTC; CDR3: CSGSREGLPYEQYF
size: -; V: TRBV29-1; J: TRBJ2-3; D: -; DNA: TGCAGCGTCCTCCGACTATTGGGCACAGATACGCAGTATTTT; CDR3: CSVLRLLGTDTQYF
size: -; V: TRBV9; J: TRBJ2-2; D: -; DNA: TGTGCCAGCAGCGTGAGGGGGAAGGGGTTCGGAACCGGGGAGCTGTTTTTT; CDR3: CASSVRGKGFGTGELFF
size: few; V: TRBV6-1; J: TRBJ1-1; D: TRBD1; DNA: TGTGCCACCCGGACAGGGGGCCCGAACACTGAAGCTTTCTTT; CDR3: CATRTGGPNTEAFF
size: -; V: TRBV29-1; J: TRBJ2-7; D: TRBD2; DNA: TGCAGCGTGGGGGAGCGGGACTCCTACGAGCAGTACTTC; CDR3: CSVGERDSYEQYF
size: -; V: TRBV15; J: TRBJ1-6; D: TRBD1; DNA: TGTGCCACCAGCCCTGACTACGGGACAGGGGATTCACCCCTCCACTTT; CDR3: CATSPDYGTGDSPLHF
size: -; V: TRBV4-2; J: TRBJ2-7; D: TRBD1; DNA: TGTGCCAGCAGCCAAACAGGGGGCCACGAGCAGTACTTC; CDR3: CASSQTGGHEQYF
size: many; V: TRBV6-5; J: TRBJ2-1; D: -; DNA: TGTGCCAGCAGCCAGGGTAATGAGCAGTTCTTC; CDR3: CASSQGNEQFF
size: -; V: TRBV5-1; J: TRBJ2-3; D: TRBD2; DNA: TGCGCCAGCAACAAACTAGCGGGAGGCACAGATACGCAGTATTTT; CDR3: CASNKLAGGTDTQYF
size: -; V: TRBV18; J: TRBJ1-6; D: -; DNA: TGTGCCAGCTCACCGGACAGCGGTAATTCACCCCTCCACTTT; CDR3: CASSPDSGNSPLHF
size: -; V: TRBV19; J: TRBJ2-7; D: TRBD2; DNA: TGTGCCAGTAGTTACGGGGGGTCATCCTACGAGCAGTACTTC; CDR3: CASSYGGSSYEQYF
size: -; V: TRBV29-1; J: TRBJ2-1; D: TRBD2; DNA: TGCAGCGCGACCGGGGGGGACGGTATATACAATGAGCAGTTCTTC; CDR3: CSATGGDGIYNEQFF
size: few; V: TRBV5-6; J: TRBJ2-5; D: -; DNA: TGTGCCAGCGGAGTCCAAGAGACCCAGTACTTC; CDR3: CASGVQETQYF
size: -; V: TRBV6-1; J: TRBJ2-7; D: TRBD1; DNA: TGTGCCAGCACCTTGTTAAGGACAGGGGCCTACGAGCAGTACTTC; CDR3: CASTLLRTGAYEQYF
size: -; V: TRBV30; J: TRBJ2-7; D: -; DNA: TGTGCCTGGAGGGAGTCCTACGAGCAGTACTTC; CDR3: CAWRESYEQYF
size: -; V: TRBV5-1; J: TRBJ2-1; D: TRBD2; DNA: TGCGCCAGCAGCACGGGACTAGCGGTATATGAGCAGTTCTTC; CDR3: CASSTGLAVYEQFF
size: few; V: TRBV6-4; J: TRBJ2-7; D: -; DNA: TGTGCCAGCCTGACACGGGGTAGAAAAAAGCAGTACTTC; CDR3: CASLTRGRKKQYF
size: few; V: TRBV7-7; J: TRBJ2-5; D: TRBD1; DNA: TGTGCTAGCAGCTTACCGGGACAGGGGGCTGGGGAGACCCAGTACTTC; CDR3: CASSLPGQGAGETQYF
size: -; V: TRBV19; J: TRBJ1-5; D: TRBD1; DNA: TGTGCCAGCCGACAGGGCTGGTTCGATAGCAATCAGCCCCAGCATTTT; CDR3: CASRQGWFDSNQPQHF
size: -; V: TRBV29-1; J: TRBJ2-7; D: TRBD2; DNA: TGCAGCGCAGCATTAGCGGGTACCAAACGAGGCGAGCAGTACTTC; CDR3: CSAALAGTKRGEQYF
size: -; V: TRBV21-1; J: TRBJ1-4; D: -; DNA: TGTGCCAGCAGCAAAATGGGACGCCCAGGGGGCAGCGTTGCAACTAATGAAAAACTGTTTTTT; CDR3: CASSKMGRPGGSVATNEKLFF
size: -; V: TRBV4-3; J: TRBJ2-2; D: TRBD2; DNA: TGCGCCAGCAGCCAAGGGGCGCGGGGGAAGAACACCGGGGAGCTGTTTTTT; CDR3: CASSQGARGKNTGELFF
size: -; V: TRBV6-5; J: TRBJ1-3; D: TRBD1; DNA: TGTGCCACCCGACACAGGGGGACTGGAAACACCATATATTTT; CDR3: CATRHRGTGNTIYF
size: -; V: TRBV19; J: TRBJ1-1; D: -; DNA: TGTGCCAGTAGTACCCGGGACAAAACTGAAGCTTTCTTT; CDR3: CASSTRDKTEAFF
size: -; V: TRBV28; J: TRBJ2-7; D: -; DNA: TGTGCCAGCAGTCCCAATTTCTACGAGCAGTACTTC; CDR3: CASSPNFYEQYF
size: -; V: TRBV6-5; J: TRBJ2-2; D: -; DNA: TGTGCCAGCAGAATGGGGGGAGTCGGGGAGCTGTTTTTT; CDR3: CASRMGGVGELFF
size: -; V: TRBV4-1; J: TRBJ2-3; D: -; DNA: TGCGCCAGCAGCCAACGTCGGTCACTAGCCAGCACAGATACGCAGTATTTT; CDR3: CASSQRRSLASTDTQYF
size: -; V: TRBV13; J: TRBJ2-7; D: -; DNA: TGTGCCAGCAGCTTAGGCTGGGACTCGATCTACGAGCAGTACTTC; CDR3: CASSLGWDSIYEQYF
size: -; V: TRBV9; J: TRBJ1-4; D: -; DNA: TGTGCCAGCAGCGCCGGGACAACTAATGAAAAACTGTTTTTT; CDR3: CASSAGTTNEKLFF
size: -; V: TRBV18; J: TRBJ1-1; D: -; DNA: TGTGCCAGCTCTCTCAGACAGATAGGGGAGGTCAACACTGAAGCTTTCTTT; CDR3: CASSLRQIGEVNTEAFF
size: -; V: TRBV7-7; J: TRBJ2-5; D: TRBD2; DNA: TGTGCTAGCAGCTTAGAACTAGGGAGGGGCTCCCAAGAGACCCAGTACTTC; CDR3: CASSLELGRGSQETQYF
size: -; V: TRBV28; J: TRBJ1-6; D: -; DNA: TGTGCCAGCAGTTTAGGTGGGGCCAATGATTCACCCCTCCACTTT; CDR3: CASSLGGANDSPLHF
size: -; V: TRBV6-5; J: TRBJ2-7; D: TRBD1; DNA: TGTGCCAGCAGGGCCGGGACAGGGTACTACGAGCAGTACTTC; CDR3: CASRAGTGYYEQYF
size: -; V: TRBV6-4; J: TRBJ2-5; D: TRBD2; DNA: TGTGCCAGCAGTCGACTAGCGGGGTCAGAGGAGACCCAGTACTTC; CDR3: CASSRLAGSEETQYF
size: -; V: TRBV10-3; J: TRBJ1-1; D: -; DNA: TGTGCCATCAGGGAAGGGGTTGAAGCTTTCTTT; CDR3: CAIREGVEAFF
size: -; V: TRBV19; J: TRBJ2-7; D: TRBD2; DNA: TGTGCCAGTAGTATTCTAGCGGGGGAGACCTACGAGCAGTACTTC; CDR3: CASSILAGETYEQYF
size: -; V: TRBV7-9; J: TRBJ2-7; D: -; DNA: TGTGCCAGCAGCTTCGGGGGGGACAGAACCTACGAGCAGTACTTC; CDR3: CASSFGGDRTYEQYF
size: -; V: TRBV18; J: TRBJ1-3; D: -; DNA: TGTGCCAGCTCACCACGAGGGCACGGAAACACCATATATTTT; CDR3: CASSPRGHGNTIYF
size: -; V: TRBV5-8; J: TRBJ1-1; D: -; DNA: TGTGCCAGCAGCTTGGACAGGGTGGATGAAGCTTTCTTT; CDR3: CASSLDRVDEAFF
size: -; V: TRBV5-6; J: TRBJ1-2; D: -; DNA: TGTGCCAGCAACTTAGACCTTAGAGGCGGCTACACCTTC; CDR3: CASNLDLRGGYTF
size: -; V: TRBV5-1; J: TRBJ1-1; D: TRBD1; DNA: TGCGCCAGCAGCTTCGGGGACAGGGAGGGCACTGAAGCTTTCTTT; CDR3: CASSFGDREGTEAFF
size: -; V: TRBV5-1; J: TRBJ2-2; D: TRBD2; DNA: TGCGCCAGCAGCTTGACTAGCGGGAGAGGCACCGGGGAGCTGTTTTTT; CDR3: CASSLTSGRGTGELFF
size: -; V: TRBV4-3; J: TRBJ1-1; D: TRBD1; DNA: TGCGCCAGCAGCCAAGATACAGGGGTGAACACTGAAGCTTTCTTT; CDR3: CASSQDTGVNTEAFF
size: -; V: TRBV4-1; J: TRBJ1-2; D: TRBD1; DNA: TGCGCCAGCAGCCAAGGCCCCGGGACAGACTATGGCTACACCTTC; CDR3: CASSQGPGTDYGYTF
size: -; V: TRBV2; J: TRBJ1-5; D: -; DNA: TGTGCCAGCAGTGAGTTGAGTCAGCCCCAGCATTTT; CDR3: CASSELSQPQHF
size: -; V: TRBV7-9; J: TRBJ1-1; D: TRBD1; DNA: TGTGCCAGCAGCCCTGGGACAGGGATGAGAGAGACTGAAGCTTTCTTT; CDR3: CASSPGTGMRETEAFF
size: -; V: TRBV6-1; J: TRBJ1-2; D: -; DNA: TGTGCCAGCAGAATGGGGGGAGACTATGGCTACACCTTC; CDR3: CASRMGGDYGYTF